This TCR beta chain is from a study of cytomegalovirus exposure and HLA in healthy donors (dated by TCRdb to between 2016 and 2019). The study in broad terms: In an earlier analysis of 550 to 750 of the donors, less than 350 Gb of sequence data and 120 million or so unique TCR beta sequences from 150 million to 200 million T cells were reported. Roughly 300 gigabases of sequencing data and 91 million or so unique TCR sequences made up an early release that covered several hundred HLA-typed donors. The genetic ancestry cluster associated with self-reported Caucasian donors included 81% of the roughly 400 genotyped donors. The aim of the study was to test whether cataloging public T cell receptors could identify signatures of past pathogen exposure. Using immunosequencing, the study profiled T cell repertoires from about 650 subjects and related those repertoires to cytomegalovirus serostatus. Along with the roughly 700-subject first cohort, a separate validation cohort of over a hundred different subjects was used. To predict cytomegalovirus infection status, the study combined high-throughput TCR immunosequencing, statistical association of individual TCRs with disease status, and machine learning. A later analysis re-analyzed previously published TCR beta repertoires from approximately 670 donors and added high-resolution HLA genotyping to study TCR occurrence patterns. In the later analysis, no new phenotypic data were used to find candidate immune exposures; instead, reliance was placed on TCR beta sequences and their occurrence across donors. In an earlier analysis of 500 to 650 of the donors, high-throughput TCR beta sequencing was used to judge whether each TCR beta V gene segment behaved as functional or pseudogenic. Donor age, sex, ethnicity and CMV serostatus were collected together with the repertoire data. A later genetic analysis took genome-wide SNP genotypes for about 55% of the 666 donors and used that subset as a discovery cohort. All discovery cohort repertoires had been generated using a single sequencing platform. HLA typing covered class I and class II loci at four-digit resolution. Typing coverage varied by locus: about 620-630 donors for A, B, C, DRB1 and DQB1; roughly 500 for DQA1; about 600 for DPA1; approximately 490 for DPB1. About 5 DR-DQ haplotypes were handled as single units for association and clustering, since linkage in the cohort was strong. Across some 400 genotyped donors of the cohort, an average of approximately 200,000 unique TCR beta nucleotide sequences per donor were sequenced, and approximately 17% of those sequences were non-productive.

Points on this clone: There is no known antigen for this receptor. Per-base qualities were not stored, and no clone one base away is much larger.

In total, roughly 670 healthy bone marrow donors made up the cohort. At the time of sampling, all cohort members were nominally healthy, though unrecorded immune exposures were likely present. The donor tested CMV seronegative, placing the donor among the 350 or so seronegative members of the cohort. Every donor gave a peripheral blood sample, and the peripheral blood mononuclear cells from that sample were used for TCR beta sequencing. The Qiagen DNeasy Blood Extraction Kit was used to extract genomic DNA from the blood cell samples. Libraries were built with the immunoSEQ multiplex PCR assay. For the multiplex PCR, a mixture combining 60 forward primers for TCR Vbeta segments and 13 reverse primers for TCR Jbeta segments was used. The CDR3 region of rearranged TCR beta genes was amplified from genomic DNA by a multiplex PCR assay. The Illumina HiSeq System was used to sequence the amplified TCR beta libraries as 87-base-pair reads. Processing in the source paper ran as follows. In a later analysis, tens of millions of unique TCR beta chains were counted across the 666 repertoires, and some 10 million of these chains were shared by at least two donors. Raw reads were error-corrected and collapsed into unique sequences by a nearest-neighbor algorithm in which closely related sequences were merged to remove PCR and sequencing errors. Alignment of CDR3 sequences to IMGT reference sequences was used to assign V, D and J gene segments. For a sequence to be retained, a match of at least six nucleotides to both a V gene segment and a J gene segment was required. Rearrangements were called productive when the CDR3 lacked stop codons and stayed in frame with V and J; all others were non-productive. CDR3 was defined by IMGT convention, running from the second conserved V-encoded cysteine to the conserved J-encoded phenylalanine. Sequences without an unambiguous match to a single V gene segment were excluded from the earlier analysis of almost 600 of the donors. In an earlier analysis of a few hundred of the donors, a V segment was called functional when productive rearrangements were above 56.7%, and segregating when the standard deviation between donors exceeded 5%. To diagnose cytomegalovirus status from the catalog of TCR beta chain sequences, a statistical classification framework was built. V and J gene assignment, in a later analysis, came from comparing TCR nucleotide sequences with IMGT/GENE-DB human TR gene sequences. The TCRdist pipeline was used in a later analysis to assign CDR3 sequences and most-parsimonious VDJ recombination scenarios. A later analysis defined each TCR beta chain by its CDR3 amino acid sequence plus V-gene family, and excluded reads lacking a unique V-gene family. In a later analysis, a few hundred highly shared, low-generation-probability nucleotide sequences were removed to address suspected cross-contamination and a sequencing artifact. For each public chain, a later analysis derived a clonal expansion index from normalized ranks of inferred template counts within each repertoire. A later analysis computed generation probabilities with a VDJ recombination model fitted to out-of-frame rearrangements, and checked the results against IGoR. A later analysis scored TCR-TCR, TCR-HLA and TCR-CMV co-occurrence with hypergeometric tests, applying a repertoire-size bias correction to TCR pairs. A later analysis estimated false discovery rates by permuting HLA or CMV assignments 20 times. A later analysis grouped co-occurring TCRs with DBSCAN, adding TCRdist sequence similarity when clustering within HLA-allele-positive subsets. Co-occurrence clustering excluded repertoires with fewer than 30,000 or more than 120,000 public chains, plus five with anomalous nucleotide sharing. What TCRdb holds here is the immuneACCESS table cut down to in-frame rearrangements. Part of the clones is not present; checked against another copy, under half of the missing clones reflect an unresolved V gene, and the others are unexplained. Clone size and V and J calls were adopted from that table, with D and trimming inferred from the DNA. The sample has about 170,000 clones on record, 65% to 85% of them singletons. 2% to 3% of the sample goes to the ten largest clones.

Paper-wide results and their limitations: The cohort was sequenced for TCR beta chains only, and without alpha or paired-chain data the features that could be detected were limited. A later genetic analysis associated a missense DCLRE1C variant with V-gene and J-gene trimming of TCR beta chains, and an independent cohort replicated the association. In vitro tests confirmed that a few of the cytomegalovirus-associated TCR beta chains recognize cytomegalovirus antigens. CMV serostatus was the only immune exposure information available for the cohort. The study listed 164 TCR beta chains as associated with cytomegalovirus. Cytomegalovirus status was reported to be diagnosed by the classifier with high specificity and sensitivity in both the original and validation cohorts. Specific HLA alleles were associated with 15,000 to 20,000 TCR beta sequences at a false discovery rate of 0.05 in a later analysis. Correlated functional status among segregating V segments might reflect linkage disequilibrium, but an unknown experimental factor could not be ruled out. A further reported finding was that TCR beta sequences accurately predicted the HLA-A and HLA-B alleles for most subjects in the first cohort. Because counts were too low, seventeen rarely observed V segments, including chromosome 9 orphons, were left out of the earlier analysis of a few hundred of the donors. The authors suggested that the approach could potentially be generalized to other disease states and immunological phenotypes. A later analysis found that HLA-associated TCR beta chains were more clonally expanded and had lower generation probabilities than equally common non-associated chains. Roughly uniform sequencing depth across donors was assumed in presence/absence analyses, although this assumption may not hold. In a later analysis, TCR association rates were found to vary across HLA loci, with the most associated TCRs seen for DRB1 alleles and the fewest for HLA-C alleles. Several of the top co-occurrence clusters appeared to be linked to parvovirus B19, influenza, CMV and Epstein-Barr virus, according to a later analysis. Most TCR sequences were observed very rarely across donors, whereas some public TCRs were present in many individuals. A cluster of highly shared sequence variants was judged likely to represent a technical artifact of the sequencing pipeline. In a later analysis, most CMV-associated TCR beta chains were found to appear HLA-restricted, with HLA associations seemingly driven largely by CMV exposure. Assigning TCR associations to individual alleles was difficult when HLA alleles, especially DR and DQ, strongly co-occurred. A later genetic analysis reported fewer N-insertions in productive TCRs among donors in an Asian-associated ancestry cluster than the roughly 690-donor mean. In an earlier analysis of a few hundred of the donors, most TCR beta V segments were observed in productive rearrangements about 87% or about 30% of the time, broadly matching IMGT annotations. Because HLA typing was unavailable for some donors at each locus, only the typed subset was used in association tests.

Material: PBMCs. The TCR originated in a male donor in good health and CMV-seronegative.

CDR3 region: CASSRGVAGARYEQYF. The DNA sequence is given as TGTGCCAGCAGCCGGGGCGTCGCGGGGGCTCGATACGAGCAGTACTTC. The chain was built from TRBV7-6 and TRBJ2-7; TRBD2 is possibly the D segment (7 matching bases). There are 16 amino acids in the CDR3, from cysteine to phenylalanine inclusive. Only CDR3 DNA remains: 48 bases, in frame from the first base. The germline V gene provides CDR1 SGHVS and CDR2 FNYEAQ. Trimming at the junction amounts to 5 bases on V and 4 bases on J, and the germline ends lie 21 bases apart.